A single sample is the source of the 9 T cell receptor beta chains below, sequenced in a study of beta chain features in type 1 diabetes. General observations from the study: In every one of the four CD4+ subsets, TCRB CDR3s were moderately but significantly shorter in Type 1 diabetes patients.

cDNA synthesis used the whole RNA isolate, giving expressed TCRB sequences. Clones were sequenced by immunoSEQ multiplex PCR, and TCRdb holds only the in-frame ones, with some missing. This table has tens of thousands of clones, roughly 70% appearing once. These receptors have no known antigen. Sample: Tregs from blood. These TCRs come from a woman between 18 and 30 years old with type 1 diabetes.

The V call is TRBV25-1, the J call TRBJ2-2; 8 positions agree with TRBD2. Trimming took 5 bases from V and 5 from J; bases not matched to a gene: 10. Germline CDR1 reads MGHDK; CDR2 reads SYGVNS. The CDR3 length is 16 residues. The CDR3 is CASSRPSGRRTGELFF. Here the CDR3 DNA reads TGTGCCAGCAGTAGACCAAGCGGGAGAAGAACCGGGGAGCTGTTTTTT.

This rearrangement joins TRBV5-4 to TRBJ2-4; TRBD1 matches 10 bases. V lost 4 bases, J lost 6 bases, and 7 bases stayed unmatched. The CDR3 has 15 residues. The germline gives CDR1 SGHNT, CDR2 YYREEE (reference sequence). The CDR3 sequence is CASSRDRGRRNIQYF. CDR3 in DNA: TGTGCCAGCAGCAGGGACAGGGGAAGGAGAAACATTCAGTACTTC.

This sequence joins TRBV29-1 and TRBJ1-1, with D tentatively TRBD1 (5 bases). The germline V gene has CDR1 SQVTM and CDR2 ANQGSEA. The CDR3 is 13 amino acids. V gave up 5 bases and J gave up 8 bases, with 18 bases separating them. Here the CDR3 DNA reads TGCAGCGTTTCGTCACAGGCCACGCTCGAAGCTTTCTTT. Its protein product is CSVSSQATLEAFF.

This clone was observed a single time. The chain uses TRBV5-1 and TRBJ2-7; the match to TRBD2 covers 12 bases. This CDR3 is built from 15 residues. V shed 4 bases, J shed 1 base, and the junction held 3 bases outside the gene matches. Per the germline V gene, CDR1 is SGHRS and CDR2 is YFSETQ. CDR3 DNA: TGCGCCAGCAGCCTAGGGACTAGCGGGTCCTACGAGCAGTACTTC. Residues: CASSLGTSGSYEQYF.

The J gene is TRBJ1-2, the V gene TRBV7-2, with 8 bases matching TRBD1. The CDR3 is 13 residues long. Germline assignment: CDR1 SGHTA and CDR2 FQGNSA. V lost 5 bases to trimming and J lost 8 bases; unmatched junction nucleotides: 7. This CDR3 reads CASSLDRDGGYTF. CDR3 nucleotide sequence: TGTGCCAGCAGCCTGGACAGGGATGGCGGCTACACCTTC.

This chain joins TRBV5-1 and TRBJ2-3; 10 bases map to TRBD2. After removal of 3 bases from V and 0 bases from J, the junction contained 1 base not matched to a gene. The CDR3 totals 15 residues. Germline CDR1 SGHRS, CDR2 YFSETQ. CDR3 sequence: CASSSLAGSTDTQYF. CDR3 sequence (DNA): TGCGCCAGCAGCTCACTAGCGGGGAGCACAGATACGCAGTATTTT.

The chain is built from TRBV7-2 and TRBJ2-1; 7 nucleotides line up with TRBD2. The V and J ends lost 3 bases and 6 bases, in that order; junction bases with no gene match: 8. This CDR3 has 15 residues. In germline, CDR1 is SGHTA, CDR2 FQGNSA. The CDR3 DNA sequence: TGTGCCAGCAGCTTCGGGACTACACGCGCCAATGAGCAGTTCTTC. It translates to CASSFGTTRANEQFF.

CDR3 protein: CASSQPGGIQYF. CDR3 DNA: TGCGCCAGCAGCCAACCAGGGGGCATTCAGTACTTC. V gene TRBV4-3 combines with J gene TRBJ2-4, with 7 bases fitting TRBD1. Germline-derived CDR1 and CDR2 are LGHNA and YSLEER. The CDR3 totals 12 residues. The J segment lost 9 bases and the V segment lost 2 bases, leaving 1 base of the junction unmatched.

CDR3 residues: CASSDGLAYEQYF. CDR3 DNA: TGTGCCAGCAGCGACGGACTTGCCTACGAGCAGTACTTC. The chain is built from TRBV6-1 and TRBJ2-7; a weak D match, TRBD2 (5 bases). There are 13 residues in the CDR3. Trimming removed 6 bases from V and 2 bases from J, with 11 bases in between. Germline loops: CDR1 MNHNS, CDR2 SASEGT.